Listed below are T cell receptor beta chains from one sample, sequenced in a study of blood T cell repertoires in COVID-19. Sequenced by immunoSEQ multiplex PCR; TCRdb stores in-frame clones only, minus some. The sample gives some 80,000 clones, about four fifths of which show up once; roughly 9% is in the top ten. The material sequenced was peripheral blood. The receptors were gathered from a human donor in a cohort sampled during active COVID-19. The conserved cysteine and the conserved F or W are not part of the CDR3 here.

TRBV19,ASSIWGRGTGELF
TRBV9,ASSGALGGELF
TRBV20-1,SARVGDTIY
TRBV14,ASSLRTGRNEQF
TRBV6-5,ASTPAGTGIYEQY
TRBV2,ATQGEAGNTIY
TRBV5-1,ASNLQGAQEGYT
TRBV28,ASRSTGAAYEQY
TRBV11-3,ASSLGETGSDEQY
TRBV14,ASSQEGRGTEAF
TRBV21-1,ASISNSPLH
TRBV5-1,ASSSGVWNEQY
TRBV28,ASSLRGGTNEKLF
TRBV7-8,ASSLTEITYNEQF
TRBV9,ASSVDPFNQPQH
TRBV13,ASSLKPSTDTQY
TRBV9,ASSPRDTTPGNTIY
TRBV5-1,ASSLGGKGPRTDTQY
TRBV6-5,ASSYSTFLATGELF
TRBV10-2,ASSDRDTGELF
TRBV5-1,ASRPGQGEGEQY
TRBV7-9,ASSFQQGAKAF
TRBV10-3,AIEPGLAGGQSSYNEQF
TRBV28,ATYIGQGARGNQPQH
TRBV19,ASSRGDILNEQF
TRBV30,AWRTAGGRTGELF
TRBV5-4,ASSLAGSAYEQY
TRBV20-1,SASSDRPKGGNQPQH
TRBV3-1/TRBV3-2,ASSPKGGSNSGANVLT
TRBV19,ASSIGEGSSYGYT
TRBV28,ASSLWTSGEVEETQY
TRBV28,ASSSQTGMRNEQY
TRBV7-2,ASSIRTGRVETQY
TRBV19,ASSIGVVRGPGETQY
TRBV7-3,ASSTNGRDEQY
TRBV5-1,ASSSTGTRSTDTQY